Here is one T cell receptor beta chain with its context. All the people who gave samples were healthy bone marrow donors. The data stem from a study of cytomegalovirus exposure and HLA in healthy donors. Losses at the gene ends were 5 bases for V and 4 bases for J; bases not matched to a gene: 19. This CDR3 is 18 amino acids long. Germline V gene lookup returns CDR1 MDHEN and CDR2 SYDVKM. A multiplex PCR was run with 60 Vbeta primers and 13 Jbeta primers. TCRdb's table, derived via immunoSEQ multiplex PCR, lists solely in-frame clones and lacks some. Here the sample spans some 130,000 clones, 70% to 80% being singletons.

The chain employs TRBV28 and TRBJ2-7, with 8 bases matching TRBD1. Sequencing was done on a sample of PBMCs. The TCR sequence derives from a female donor in good health and CMV-seronegative. CDR3 sequence reads: CASSLGALGQGTKYEQYF. The CDR3 DNA follows: TGTGCCAGCAGTCTAGGGGCTCTCGGACAGGGAACGAAGTACGAGCAGTACTTC.